This TCR beta chain was identified during a study of T cell repertoires in cytomegalovirus infection. Whole-study context: Both a matching HLA type and CMV infection were indicated by public TCR beta signatures. Findings and caveats of the study: Summed frequency of public TCR beta families distinguished CMV carriers with the relevant HLA. CMV-specific TCR beta clonotypes restricted by HLA-C were the ones dominating the ex vivo response.

TCRdb re-called the reads through MiXCR, storing one row per CDR3 protein. The sample lists about 360,000 distinct CDR3 sequences, roughly 18% occurring once. With respect to this clonotype: The antigen is unknown.

The specimen was PBMCs. This clonotype originated in a human donor in good health (CMV status not recorded). Some clones in this sample may be carry-over from other donors' samples.

This CDR3 reads CASSRWDSNQPQHF. CDR3 sequence (DNA): TGTGCCAGCAGCCGGTGGGACAGCAATCAGCCCCAGCATTTT. This chain connects TRBV12-3 or TRBV12-4 to TRBJ1-5; D is possibly TRBD1 (5 bases). The length of the CDR3 is 14 residues. Deletions cut 6 bases from V and 1 base from J, with 10 bases between.